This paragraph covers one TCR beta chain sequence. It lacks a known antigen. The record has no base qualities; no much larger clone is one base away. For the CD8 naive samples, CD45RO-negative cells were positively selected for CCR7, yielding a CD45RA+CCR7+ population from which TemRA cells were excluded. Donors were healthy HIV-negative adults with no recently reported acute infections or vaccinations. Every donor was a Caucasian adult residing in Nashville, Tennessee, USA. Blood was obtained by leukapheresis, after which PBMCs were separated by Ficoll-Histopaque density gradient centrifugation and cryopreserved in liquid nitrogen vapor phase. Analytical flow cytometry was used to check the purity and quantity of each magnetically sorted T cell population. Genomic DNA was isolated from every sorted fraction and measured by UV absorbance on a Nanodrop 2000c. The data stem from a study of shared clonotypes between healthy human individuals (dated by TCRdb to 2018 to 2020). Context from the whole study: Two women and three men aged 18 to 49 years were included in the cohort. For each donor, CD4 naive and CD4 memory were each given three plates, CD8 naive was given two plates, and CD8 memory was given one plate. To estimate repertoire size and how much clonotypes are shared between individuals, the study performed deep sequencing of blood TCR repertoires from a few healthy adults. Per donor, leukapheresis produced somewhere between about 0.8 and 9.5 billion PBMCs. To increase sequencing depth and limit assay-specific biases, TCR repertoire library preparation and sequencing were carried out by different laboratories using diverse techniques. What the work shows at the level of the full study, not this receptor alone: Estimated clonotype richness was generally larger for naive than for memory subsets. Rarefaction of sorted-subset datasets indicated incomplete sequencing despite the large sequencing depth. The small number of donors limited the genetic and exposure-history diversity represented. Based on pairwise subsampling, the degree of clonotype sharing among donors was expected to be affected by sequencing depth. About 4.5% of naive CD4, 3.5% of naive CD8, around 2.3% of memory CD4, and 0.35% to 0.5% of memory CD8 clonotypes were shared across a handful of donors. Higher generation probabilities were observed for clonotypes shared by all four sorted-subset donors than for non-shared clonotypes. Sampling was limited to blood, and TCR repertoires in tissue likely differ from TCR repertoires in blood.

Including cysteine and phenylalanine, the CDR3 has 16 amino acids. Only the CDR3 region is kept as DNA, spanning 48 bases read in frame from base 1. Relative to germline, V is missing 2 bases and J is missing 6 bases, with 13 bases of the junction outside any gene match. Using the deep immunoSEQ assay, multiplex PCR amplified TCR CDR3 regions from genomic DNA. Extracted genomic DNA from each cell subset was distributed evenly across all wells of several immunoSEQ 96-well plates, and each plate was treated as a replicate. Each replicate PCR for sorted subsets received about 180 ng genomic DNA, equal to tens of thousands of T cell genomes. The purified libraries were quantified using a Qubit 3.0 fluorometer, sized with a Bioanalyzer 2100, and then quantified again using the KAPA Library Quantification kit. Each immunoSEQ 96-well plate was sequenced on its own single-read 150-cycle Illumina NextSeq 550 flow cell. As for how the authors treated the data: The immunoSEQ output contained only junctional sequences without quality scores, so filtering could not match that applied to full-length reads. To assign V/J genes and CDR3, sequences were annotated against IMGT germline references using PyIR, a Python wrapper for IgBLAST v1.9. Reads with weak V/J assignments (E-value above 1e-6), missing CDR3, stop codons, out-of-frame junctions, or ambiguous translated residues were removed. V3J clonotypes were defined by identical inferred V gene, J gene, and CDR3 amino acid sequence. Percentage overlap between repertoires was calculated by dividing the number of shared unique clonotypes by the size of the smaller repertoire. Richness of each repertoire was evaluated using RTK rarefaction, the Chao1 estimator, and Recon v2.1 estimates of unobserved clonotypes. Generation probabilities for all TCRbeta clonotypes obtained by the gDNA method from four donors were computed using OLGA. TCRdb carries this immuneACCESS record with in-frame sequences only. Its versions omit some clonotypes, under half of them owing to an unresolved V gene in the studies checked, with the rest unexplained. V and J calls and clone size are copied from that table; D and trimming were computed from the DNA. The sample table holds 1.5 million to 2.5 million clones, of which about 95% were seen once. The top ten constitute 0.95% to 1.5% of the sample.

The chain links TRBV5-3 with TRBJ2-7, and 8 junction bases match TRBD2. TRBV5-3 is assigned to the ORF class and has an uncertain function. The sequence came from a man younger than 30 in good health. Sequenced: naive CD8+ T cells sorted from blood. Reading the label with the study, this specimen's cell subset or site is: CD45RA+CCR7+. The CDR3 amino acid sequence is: CARSFPRGSGNGEQYF. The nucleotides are TGTGCCAGAAGCTTCCCAAGGGGTAGCGGGAATGGCGAGCAGTACTTC.